These T cell receptor beta chains were read from a single sample in a study of cytomegalovirus exposure and HLA in healthy donors. Only in-frame clones appear in the TCRdb table, and some are missing; sequencing was by immunoSEQ multiplex PCR. The sample carries about 270,000 clones, roughly 70% recorded once. Sequencing was performed on PBMCs. These receptors were obtained from a female donor in good health and CMV-seronegative. Each CDR3 is given without its conserved first and last residue. The D gene is left open where the match is weak.

v_gene: TRBV6-5; d_gene: TRBD2; CDR3aa: ASSSLAGGPLNEQF
v_gene: TRBV9; d_gene: -; CDR3aa: ASSGRTNTGELF
v_gene: TRBV7-2; d_gene: TRBD2; CDR3aa: ASSPGGGGSTDTQY
v_gene: TRBV15; d_gene: -; CDR3aa: ATSTDSLQY
v_gene: TRBV6-5; d_gene: -; CDR3aa: ASKLGIPSETQY
v_gene: TRBV7-2; d_gene: -; CDR3aa: ASSLDGRYNQPQH
v_gene: TRBV9; d_gene: TRBD2; CDR3aa: ASSVGSGRAYEQF
v_gene: TRBV19; d_gene: TRBD1; CDR3aa: ASRRTGHTGELF
v_gene: TRBV9; d_gene: TRBD1; CDR3aa: ASDFGQANTGELF
v_gene: TRBV2; d_gene: TRBD2; CDR3aa: ASSGEGLAGETQY
v_gene: TRBV5-1; d_gene: -; CDR3aa: ASRTLLDNEQF
v_gene: TRBV11-2; d_gene: -; CDR3aa: ASSLAGTRYEQY
v_gene: TRBV10-1; d_gene: -; CDR3aa: ASSGSGSYGYT
v_gene: TRBV7-3; d_gene: TRBD2; CDR3aa: ASSLIAGGLGEQF
v_gene: TRBV7-2; d_gene: -; CDR3aa: ASSLVGQEKGVRDTQY
v_gene: TRBV7-9; d_gene: -; CDR3aa: SSSLLEVLKETQY
v_gene: TRBV7-9; d_gene: -; CDR3aa: SSSLGWPGSTYGYT
v_gene: TRBV6-6; d_gene: TRBD1; CDR3aa: ASSRLTGRRETQY
v_gene: TRBV5-4; d_gene: -; CDR3aa: ASSLAGDSYEQY
v_gene: TRBV11-3; d_gene: -; CDR3aa: ASSFERVDEQF
v_gene: TRBV27; d_gene: -; CDR3aa: ASSLSGAVYEQY
v_gene: TRBV5-5; d_gene: -; CDR3aa: ATRGRLNTDTQY
v_gene: TRBV18; d_gene: TRBD1; CDR3aa: ASSPRTGGTETQY
v_gene: TRBV11-2; d_gene: -; CDR3aa: ASSLVVGSTEQY
v_gene: TRBV5-6; d_gene: TRBD2; CDR3aa: ASSLVPAGAGQETQY
v_gene: TRBV28; d_gene: -; CDR3aa: ASSAQIVEQY
v_gene: TRBV6-6; d_gene: -; CDR3aa: ASSRGTSYEQY
v_gene: TRBV6-1; d_gene: TRBD1; CDR3aa: ASSDWGQGDDQPQH
v_gene: TRBV27; d_gene: -; CDR3aa: ASSLAGVPYNSPLH
v_gene: TRBV7-9; d_gene: -; CDR3aa: ASSPDTYTQY
v_gene: TRBV9; d_gene: TRBD2; CDR3aa: ASSPHTSGRYNEQF
v_gene: TRBV27; d_gene: TRBD1; CDR3aa: ASSPRQGTHNEQF
v_gene: TRBV10-3; d_gene: -; CDR3aa: AIRQDSTSYGYT
v_gene: TRBV7-8; d_gene: TRBD2; CDR3aa: ASSLASSGRLYEQY
v_gene: TRBV19; d_gene: TRBD2; CDR3aa: ASSPTSVPGELF